The source of this T cell receptor beta chain is a study of CD8 T cells in Susac syndrome. Study-level results: The study conceded that relatively few individuals underwent its TCR sequencing and HLA analysis.

An input of roughly 0.5 to 1 ug of RNA was subjected to reverse transcription using random hexamers. TCRdb processed the immunoSEQ multiplex PCR reads anew with MiXCR; each CDR3 protein has one entry. Altogether about 130,000 distinct CDR3 sequences are present, around 86% being singletons, with the ten largest covering roughly 0.5%. In regard to this clonotype: Its antigen is undetermined.

Peripheral blood CD8+ and CD4+ T cells were profiled by TCR beta sequencing. The patients serving as multiple sclerosis controls were treatment-naive. They had stable or active relapsing-remitting disease and fulfilled revised McDonald criteria. Negative isolation yielded CD4+ and CD8+ T cells, and FACS enriched TEMRA cells. Trimming stripped 3 bases from V and 5 bases from J, with 17 bases between. Per the germline V gene, CDR1 is SEHNR and CDR2 is FQNEAQ (reference sequence). This CDR3 spans 16 amino acids. The specimen was CD8+ T cells from PBMCs. This receptor was identified in a human donor with multiple sclerosis. J is TRBJ2-1 and V is TRBV7-9; weak D call: TRBD2 (7 bases). CDR3 region: CASSFSYREGDNEQFF. As DNA, the CDR3 is TGTGCCAGCAGCTTCAGTTACAGGGAGGGGGACAATGAGCAGTTCTTC. The full variable domain, its missing parts supplied by reference TRBV7-9 and TRBJ2-1, is DTGVSQNPRHKITKRGQNVTFRCDPISEHNRLYWYRQTLGQGPEFLTYFQNEAQLEKSRLLSDRFSAERPKGSFSTLEIQRTEQGDSAMYLCASSFSYREGDNEQFFGPGTRLTVL.